This TCR beta chain comes out of a study of blood T cell repertoires in COVID-19. The wider study: The origin of the acute and convalescent COVID-19 samples was the United States, Italy and Spain. The cDNA or gDNA used as material had been derived from T cells, B-cell-depleted T cells, or PBMCs.

Germline CDR1 is SGHAT and CDR2 is FQNNGV. CDR3 length: 13 residues. With 4 bases clipped from V and 8 bases from J, the junction kept 8 bases outside the gene matches. In the source study's methods: Quantification of nucleated cells was approximated via reference gene primer amplification. TCRdb's table, derived via immunoSEQ multiplex PCR, lists solely in-frame clones and lacks some. The V and J calls and clone size are taken from that table; D and trimming were inferred from the DNA. Seen here are around 80,000 clones, about 84% observed once, and the top ten hold around 13%. The receptor comes from a human donor in a cohort sampled during active COVID-19. The sample consisted of peripheral blood. V and J are TRBV11-2 and TRBJ2-7, with 7 bases matching TRBD1. This CDR3 is CASSSSEDRKQYF. The CDR3 coding sequence is TGTGCCAGCAGCTCAAGCGAGGACAGGAAGCAGTACTTC.